This entry concerns a single T cell receptor beta chain. Its antigen is not identified. The sample comes from a study of CD8 T cells in ankylosing spondylitis. TCRdb re-called the 5' RACE reads through MiXCR, storing one row per CDR3 protein. The sample contains 340,000 or so distinct CDR3 sequences, roughly 14% of which appear only once. V shed 4 bases and J 2 bases; nucleotides not matched to a gene: 11. Per germline, CDR1 SGHNT and CDR2 YENEEA. The CDR3 is 17 residues long. Findings and limits, study-wide: Prior literature has documented some motif variants in synovial fluid and blood from reactive arthritis. In ankylosing spondylitis patients, matched synovial fluid reportedly showed significant enrichment of disease-linked clones.

Sequenced: blood, either unsorted or a sorted T cell fraction (not recorded which). The TCR comes from a male donor with ankylosing spondylitis or in good health (not recorded which). V is TRBV11-3 and J is TRBJ2-3; 8 bases align to TRBD1. This CDR3 reads CASSSGHGQGNTDTQYF. CDR3 nucleotides: TGTGCCAGCAGCTCAGGTCATGGACAGGGTAACACAGATACGCAGTATTTT.